The clone carrying this TCR beta chain was seen at least ten times. As yet, its antigen is unknown. CDR1 DFQATT and CDR2 SNEGSKA come from the germline V gene (reference sequence). V gave up 5 bases and J gave up 3 bases; unmatched junction bases: 7. The CDR3 is 15 residues long. Unique molecular identifiers tagged the TCRbeta library. MiXCR, applied by TCRdb to the PCR reads, yields one record per CDR3 protein. The sample lists tens of thousands of distinct CDR3 sequences; around a sixth were seen once. This sample is drawn from a study of T-cell reconstitution after alpha-beta-depleted transplantation in children. Points from the study as a whole: Alpha-beta T cells about two months after transplant reportedly derived from several hundred expanded graft clones.

This TCR derives from a male patient aged 2-15 years who had a stem cell transplant for acute lymphoblastic leukemia, so the T cells may come from the graft donor. The chain uses TRBV20-1 and TRBJ2-1; TRBD2 matches 10 bases. The sequences come from PBMCs, mostly from graft donor cells, collected 180 days after TCRalphabeta/CD19-depleted stem cell transplant. The DNA of the CDR3 is TGCAGTGCTTTTTCAGCGGGAGGGCTCTACAATGAGCAGTTCTTC. Its translation: CSAFSAGGLYNEQFF.